Following are 2 T cell receptor beta chains from one sample sequenced in a study of sequential checkpoint blockade in melanoma. Some clones are missing from TCRdb's copy, which holds only in-frame ones; the method was immunoSEQ multiplex PCR. This repertoire shows some 30,000 clones, around 90% found once; its top ten account for 13% to 15%. Specified treatment: randomized to nivolumab then ipilimumab (arm A) or the reverse (arm B). The specimen was CD8+ T cells sorted from blood (inferred from file names), collected from a patient given nivolumab and ipilimumab in sequence. The receptor source for this set is a human donor with melanoma.

The V gene is TRBV7-9, the J gene TRBJ1-1; 8 nucleotides align to TRBD1. The germline CDR1 and CDR2 sequences are SEHNR and FQNEAQ (reference sequence). With 5 bases clipped from V and 6 bases from J, the junction kept 8 bases outside the gene matches. The CDR3 loop spans 14 amino acids. CDR3 loop: CASSPTGVPAEAFF. The DNA for the CDR3 is TGTGCCAGCAGCCCGACAGGGGTCCCCGCTGAAGCTTTCTTT.

A remark on this clone: Compared with germline, one end of the junction differs, possibly owing to a read error. The chain employs TRBV29-1 and TRBJ1-2; no firm D call. Germline CDR1 and CDR2: SQVTM and ANQGSEA. There are 9 residues in the CDR3. CDR3 sequence: CSVEDGTSF. CDR3 nucleotides: TGCAGCGTTGAAGATGGTACCAGCTTC.